A selection of T cell receptor beta chains follows, all from one sample in a study of early T cells in non-severe SARS-CoV-2 infection. From the 5' RACE reads, TCRdb called clonotypes with MiXCR, one entry per CDR3 protein. The sample yields 20,000 to 30,000 distinct CDR3 sequences, roughly 4.9% seen once. What was sequenced was whole blood. The source is an adult who was a healthcare worker with PCR-confirmed SARS-CoV-2 infection or an uninfected control (not recorded which). The CDR3 runs from the conserved cysteine through the conserved F or W. D genes are given only for firm matches. A clone size is listed for some rows: how often the clone was seen (once, few, many), or a class if it is expanded.

clone size	D gene	J gene	V gene	CDR3 DNA	CDR3 protein
many	NA	TRBJ2-7	TRBV28	TGTGCCAGCAGTTTTCGCCGGGAGCAGTACTTC	CASSFRREQYF
many	NA	TRBJ2-3	TRBV27	TGTGCCAGCAGTTTAATGGCCACCCGGGGCACAGATACGCAGTATTTT	CASSLMATRGTDTQYF
many	TRBD1	TRBJ1-5	TRBV6-5	TGTGCCAGTAGGGAGCCGGGACAGGGAGCGAGAGGGGCCCAGCATTTT	CASREPGQGARGAQHF
many	NA	TRBJ2-1	TRBV10-3	TGTGCCATCAGTGGGCTAGGAGGGGGCAAGGGCTCCTACAATGAGCAGTTCTTC	CAISGLGGGKGSYNEQFF
many	NA	TRBJ2-3	TRBV6-2/TRBV6-3	TGTGCCAGCAGTTACTCGTCGGGGGTTGATACGCAGTATTTT	CASSYSSGVDTQYF
many	TRBD1	TRBJ2-4	TRBV19	TGTGCCAGTAGTGTCTATTCGAGAGACAGGGTAAACATTCAGTACTTC	CASSVYSRDRVNIQYF
many	NA	TRBJ1-2	TRBV4-1	TGCGCCAGCAGCCAAGTAGGGGCACCCGAGTATGGCTACACCTTC	CASSQVGAPEYGYTF
many	TRBD2	TRBJ2-3	TRBV30	TGTGCCTGGAGTCGACTAGCGGGACGCACAGATACGCAGTATTTT	CAWSRLAGRTDTQYF
many	TRBD1	TRBJ2-1	TRBV29-1	TGCAGCGTTGCGGCGCCGGGACAGGGTTGGAATGAGCAGTTCTTC	CSVAAPGQGWNEQFF
NA	TRBD1	TRBJ1-1	TRBV19	TGTGCCAGTCAAGGACAGGGTAACACTGAAGCTTTCTTT	CASQGQGNTEAFF
many	NA	TRBJ2-7	TRBV5-1	TGCGCCAGCAGCTTCATGGGGCATTCCTACGAGCAGTACTTC	CASSFMGHSYEQYF
many	NA	TRBJ2-1	TRBV5-1	TGCGCCAGCAGCTTGGGAGACCTTTACAATGAGCAGTTCTTC	CASSLGDLYNEQFF
many	TRBD2	TRBJ2-7	TRBV29-1	TGCAGCGTTGTACAGCGGGAGGGCCTCGAGCAGTACTTC	CSVVQREGLEQYF
many	NA	TRBJ1-5	TRBV11-2	TGTGCCAGCAGCTTAGGTGGTCAGCCCCAGCATTTT	CASSLGGQPQHF
many	NA	TRBJ1-4	TRBV12-3/TRBV12-4	TGTGCCAGCAGACCTGGCCGGAGGAAGGCAACTAATGAAAAACTGTTTTTT	CASRPGRRKATNEKLFF
many	NA	TRBJ2-7	TRBV20-1	TGCAGTGCTAATGAGAAAGGACTCGCCTACGAGCAGTACTTC	CSANEKGLAYEQYF
many	NA	TRBJ2-7	TRBV7-2	TGTGCCAGCAGCTTGATGACAGCCTACGAGCAGTACTTC	CASSLMTAYEQYF
many	NA	TRBJ2-5	TRBV29-1	TGCAGCGCTGTGCAACAGGAGTATGGGACCCAGTACTTC	CSAVQQEYGTQYF
many	TRBD1	TRBJ2-7	TRBV6-6	TGTGCCGCGGAGGACAGGGGATCCTACGAGCAGTACTTC	CAAEDRGSYEQYF
many	NA	TRBJ2-5	TRBV29-1	TGCAGCGTTTCGAAGGGGCGGGAGACCCAGTACTTC	CSVSKGRETQYF
many	NA	TRBJ2-5	TRBV15	TGTGCCACCAGCAGAGATCCCGAAGAGACCCAGTACTTC	CATSRDPEETQYF
many	TRBD2	TRBJ2-3	TRBV4-3	TGCGCCAGCAGCCAAGAGGGTGGAGGGCTAGCGGGCGACCCACCCTACACAGATACGCAGTATTTT	CASSQEGGGLAGDPPYTDTQYF
many	NA	TRBJ2-7	TRBV7-2	TGTGCCAGCAGCTTAGACTCTGCTGGGACCGAGCAGTACTTC	CASSLDSAGTEQYF
many	TRBD2	TRBJ2-5	TRBV7-6	TGTGCCAGCAGCTCGTCGAGCGGGAGGGCCGGTGAGACCCAGTACTTC	CASSSSSGRAGETQYF
few	TRBD1	TRBJ2-1	TRBV5-4	TGTGCCAGCAGCTTGGTAACAGGGGAGAATGAGCAGTTCTTC	CASSLVTGENEQFF
many	NA	TRBJ2-7	TRBV27	TGTGCCAGCAGCCCCGACAGATTCCTCTACGAGCAGTACTTC	CASSPDRFLYEQYF
NA	NA	TRBJ2-7	TRBV30	TGTGCCTGGAGTATAATCTACGAGCAGTACTTC	CAWSIIYEQYF
few	NA	TRBJ2-3	TRBV18	TGTGCCAGCTCACCCCAGCGTGATACGCAGTATTTT	CASSPQRDTQYF
many	TRBD1	TRBJ2-2	TRBV6-5	TGTGCCAGCAGTTTAAGACAGGGCAGGGAGCTGTTTTTT	CASSLRQGRELFF
many	NA	TRBJ1-1	TRBV6-6	TGTGCCAGCAGTTACGCCAGGCTAGAGAACACTGAAGCTTTCTTT	CASSYARLENTEAFF
few	TRBD2	TRBJ2-3	TRBV7-9	TGTGCCAGCACTTTCGGGGGGGCGTTTAAACCAGATACGCAGTATTTT	CASTFGGAFKPDTQYF
many	TRBD2	TRBJ2-1	TRBV10-1	TGCGCCAGCAGTGATGGTGGTAGCGGGATATACAATGAGCAGTTCTTC	CASSDGGSGIYNEQFF
few	TRBD2	TRBJ2-1	TRBV20-1	TGCAGTGCACTCCGTGGGACTAGCGGGATATATGAGCAGTTCTTC	CSALRGTSGIYEQFF
many	NA	TRBJ2-1	TRBV28	TGTGCCAGCAGTTTAATTCCGACACCTTACAATGAGCAGTTCTTC	CASSLIPTPYNEQFF
many	NA	TRBJ2-7	TRBV29-1	TGCAGCGTTGAAGAAGCAGGCTACGAGCAGTACTTC	CSVEEAGYEQYF
few	NA	TRBJ2-7	TRBV6-6	TGTGCCAGCAGTTGGGACTACGAGCAGTACTTC	CASSWDYEQYF
many	NA	TRBJ2-3	TRBV7-6	TGTGCCAGCAGCTTAGCGCCCACAGATACGCAGTATTTT	CASSLAPTDTQYF
many	NA	TRBJ1-4	TRBV28	TGTGCCAGCACCAAACGGGGAGCAAGTAATGAAAAACTGTTTTTT	CASTKRGASNEKLFF
few	TRBD2	TRBJ2-7	TRBV5-4	TGTGCCAGCAGCTTAGGAGCGGGAGGGCCCTACGAGCAGTACTTC	CASSLGAGGPYEQYF
many	NA	TRBJ2-2	TRBV29-1	TGCAGCGTTGAAGTCCCGCAGGGGGGGAACACCGGGGAGCTGTTTTTT	CSVEVPQGGNTGELFF
many	TRBD2	TRBJ2-7	TRBV12-3/TRBV12-4	TGTGCCAGCAGCCAAGTTCTAGCGGGGCACGGCGAGCAGTACTTC	CASSQVLAGHGEQYF